Shown below are 16 T cell receptor beta chains from a single sample sequenced in a study of shared clonotypes between healthy human individuals. Data came from immunoSEQ multiplex PCR; TCRdb stores just in-frame clones and leaves some out. The sample shows over 400,000 clones, roughly 80% of them seen only once. Sequencing was performed on PBMCs. These TCRs come from a woman aged 40 to 50 in good health. Some clones in this sample may be carry-over from other donors' samples.

For this clone: With only one base between it and a far larger clone, this is likely a read error. The chain joins TRBV20-1 to TRBJ1-1; D is unclear. The CDR3 spans 11 residues. Germline values: CDR1 DFQATT, CDR2 SNEGSKA (reference sequence). V shed 3 bases and J shed 4 bases, with 6 bases lying between them. CDR3 sequence (DNA): TGCAGTGCTAGTAAGAGCACTGAAGCTTTCTTT. Encoded protein: CSASKSTEAFF.

Comment on this clone: A single base is all that separates this from a far larger clone, so a read error is likely. The same CDR3 is also encoded by other DNA sequences in this sample. The CDR3 nucleotides are TGTGCCAGCAGCTTGGGCGGGAGACCCTACGAGCAGTACTTC. Its protein product is CASSLGGRPYEQYF. The chain employs TRBV7-2 and TRBJ2-5; 7 positions agree with TRBD2. Matching the DNA end better, TRBJ2-7 makes the J call doubtful. Germline CDR1 SGHTA, CDR2 FQGNSA. The CDR3 sequence is 14 residues long.

This clone showed up many times. The sample holds other DNA sequences that translate to the same CDR3. The chain uses TRBV27 and TRBJ2-1; 7 positions match TRBD1. Germline CDR1 is MNHEY and CDR2 is SMNVEV (reference sequence). CDR3 length: 13 residues. Trimming removed 0 bases from V and 10 bases from J; junction bases left unmatched: 3. As DNA, the CDR3 is TGTGCCAGCAGTTTATCGCGACAGGGCGAGCAGTTCTTC. Translated: CASSLSRQGEQFF.

The V and J genes are TRBV29-1 and TRBJ1-2; tentatively, D is TRBD1 (6 bases). From germline, CDR1 is SQVTM and CDR2 ANQGSEA. The CDR3 length is 13 residues. Trimming removed 1 base at V and 7 bases at J, with 13 bases between. CDR3 sequence reads: CSVEGRGRAGYTF. The CDR3 bases are TGCAGCGTTGAAGGGAGGGGGAGGGCTGGCTACACCTTC.

Here the CDR3 DNA reads TGTGCCAGCAGTGTGGAGAGGGACCACGAGCAGTACTTC. As protein: CASSVERDHEQYF. The V and J genes are TRBV2 and TRBJ2-7; the D gene could be TRBD1 or TRBD2 (5 bases each). The CDR3 runs 13 residues. V dropped 4 bases and J dropped 5 bases, with 12 bases sitting between them. CDR1 is SNHLY, CDR2 FYNNEI, per germline.

V is TRBV27 and J is TRBJ2-2, with 7 bases lining up with TRBD1. V dropped 3 bases and J dropped 4; count of bases not matched to a gene: 8. Germline loops: CDR1 MNHEY, CDR2 SMNVEV (reference sequence). This CDR3 has 16 residues. The CDR3 sequence is CASSFMYRGGTGELFF. The DNA for the CDR3 is TGTGCCAGCAGTTTTATGTACAGGGGTGGCACCGGGGAGCTGTTTTTT.

V and J are TRBV5-1 and TRBJ1-2; tentative D call: TRBD1 (5 bases). Per the germline V gene, CDR1 is SGHRS and CDR2 is YFSETQ. V lost 0 bases and J 4 bases, leaving 10 bases between the germline ends. There are 14 residues in the CDR3. This chain's CDR3 is CASSLGGARYGYTF. The CDR3 DNA sequence: TGCGCCAGCAGCTTGGGAGGGGCGCGCTATGGCTACACCTTC.

The genes are TRBV5-1 and TRBJ2-3, with 9 bases identical to TRBD2. V was clipped by 4 bases and J by 2 bases; unmatched bases: 11. The CDR3 contains 17 residues. Germline V CDR1 and CDR2: SGHRS, YFSETQ. CDR3 sequence (DNA): TGCGCCAGCAGCCCACTTCCGACTAGCGGTTTCACAGATACGCAGTATTTT. It specifies CASSPLPTSGFTDTQYF.

The DNA for the CDR3 is TGTGCCAGCAGCTTAGGAGGGGGGGTTAACAATGAGCAGTTCTTC. It codes for CASSLGGGVNNEQFF. V usage is TRBV11-2 and J usage is TRBJ2-1; maybe TRBD2 (7 bases). Trimming pared 1 base from V and 5 bases from J, leaving 12 bases between. Germline V CDR1 and CDR2: SGHAT, FQNNGV. The CDR3 has 15 amino acids.

On this clone itself: Only one base separates this from a far larger clonotype, so it likely reflects a read error. Other nucleotide sequences from this sample produce the same CDR3. The chain uses TRBV29-1 and TRBJ2-5; D is ambiguous. The J call is in doubt because the DNA end fits TRBJ2-7 better. The CDR3 has 13 residues. Per the germline V gene, CDR1 is SQVTM and CDR2 is ANQGSEA. CDR3 coding DNA: TGCAGCGTTGAGGTAGCTGGAGCTGGCGAGCAGTACTTC. Translated: CSVEVAGAGEQYF.

This clone was detected only a few times. The chain recombines TRBV4-1 with TRBJ2-2; no firm D call. The CDR3 covers 14 residues. Germline V gene lookup returns CDR1 MGHRA and CDR2 YSYEKL. V lost 7 bases and J 6 bases, leaving 15 bases between the germline ends. CDR3 in DNA: TGCGCCAGCACCCTTTATGAGGAGTCCGGGGAGCTGTTTTTT. Translation: CASTLYEESGELFF.

This clone has more than one count but fewer than ten. The chain recombines TRBV2 with TRBJ2-1; a possible D gene is TRBD2 (7 bases). The germline CDR1 and CDR2 sequences are SNHLY and FYNNEI. This CDR3 has 16 amino acids. The V and J ends lost 6 bases and 0 bases respectively, with 15 bases between them. CDR3 DNA sequence: TGTGCCAGCAGGGGAGGGGGTCTGAGCTCCTACAATGAGCAGTTCTTC. Translated: CASRGGGLSSYNEQFF. The full variable domain, completed using reference TRBV2 and TRBJ2-1, is EPEVTQTPSHQVTQMGQEVILRCVPISNHLYFYWYRQILGQKVEFLVSFYNNEISEKSEIFDDQFSVERPDGSNFTLKIRSTKLEDSAMYFCASRGGGLSSYNEQFFGPGTRLTVL.

The CDR3 region is CASSLPLARTTGELFF. The CDR3 region has the DNA TGTGCCAGCAGTTTACCCCTCGCCCGGACTACCGGGGAGCTGTTTTTT. The V call is TRBV28, the J call TRBJ2-2; TRBD2 is a possible D gene (5 bases). V gave up 2 bases and J gave up 5 bases, with 15 bases separating them. Looked up from germline, CDR1 is MDHEN and CDR2 is SYDVKM. The CDR3 spans 16 residues.

V gene TRBV30 combines with J gene TRBJ2-3, with 9 bases aligning to TRBD2. From germline, CDR1 is GTSNPN and CDR2 SVGIG (reference sequence). The CDR3 is 19 amino acids. The junction had 18 bases not matched to a gene; V was cut back by 3 bases and J by 2 bases. CDR3 DNA: TGTGCCTGGAGCCCTACCATACCGGGACTAGCTTCGGTCACAGATACGCAGTATTTT. Its translation: CAWSPTIPGLASVTDTQYF. The full variable domain, with the rest looked up from reference TRBV30 and TRBJ2-3, is SQTIHQWPATLVQPVGSPLSLECTVEGTSNPNLYWYRQAAGRGLQLLFYSVGIGQISSEVPQNLSASRPQDRQFILSSKKLLLSDSGFYLCAWSPTIPGLASVTDTQYFGPGTRLTVL.

This clone was found once. This likely came from a read error, as a far larger clone is one base away. The same CDR3 also results from other DNA sequences found in this sample. This sequence joins TRBV27 and TRBJ2-7; 7 bases map to TRBD2. Germline V gene sequence: CDR1 MNHEY, CDR2 SMNVEV (reference sequence). The CDR3 is made up of 18 amino acids. With 9 bases clipped from V and 0 bases from J, the junction kept 20 bases outside the gene matches. The CDR3 is CASSALPQLALSSYEQYF. Here the CDR3 DNA reads TGTGCCAGTAGTGCCCTACCCCAACTAGCGCTAAGCTCCTACGAGCAGTACTTC.

A remark on this clone: The sample has other DNA sequences that encode this CDR3 too. This chain connects TRBV27 to TRBJ2-5; D not certain. The DNA end is a closer match to TRBJ2-7, so the J assignment may be wrong. The CDR3 extends over 14 amino acids. The germline CDR1 and CDR2 sequences are MNHEY and SMNVEV (reference sequence). CDR3 amino acids: CASSFLGRASEQYF. CDR3 sequence (DNA): TGTGCCAGCAGTTTTTTAGGGCGAGCCTCCGAGCAGTACTTC.